The 25 T cell receptor beta chains listed next were all sequenced from one sample in a study of control samples from healthy donors and cancer patients. The protocol was immunoSEQ multiplex PCR, while the TCRdb copy is restricted to in-frame clones and leaves out a portion. The sample consists of hundreds of thousands of clones, about nine tenths of them appearing once. Material for sequencing was PBMCs. These receptors were taken from a man between 40 and 49 years old with head and neck cancer.

The chain is built from TRBV4-2 and TRBJ2-3, with D possibly matching TRBD1 (6 bases). CDR1 and CDR2 (germline): LGHNA, YNFKEQ. V was shortened by 1 base and J by 4 bases, with 24 bases between the two germline ends. The CDR3 contains 19 residues. CDR3 coding DNA: TGTGCCAGCAGCCAAGGCGCAACAAGGGGGAAATGGATTGCAGATACGCAGTATTTT. This sequence encodes CASSQGATRGKWIADTQYF.

The J gene is TRBJ2-2, the V gene TRBV4-2; the match to TRBD1 covers 9 bases. CDR3 size: 14 residues. Losses at the gene ends were 5 bases for V and 10 bases for J; bases not matched to a gene: 8. Germline lookup yields CDR1 LGHNA and CDR2 YNFKEQ. This CDR3 is CASSSGQGSLELFF. In nucleotides, the CDR3 is TGTGCCAGCAGCTCCGGACAGGGGTCGCTGGAGCTGTTTTTT.

The gene calls are TRBV15 and TRBJ1-4, with a possible D match to TRBD1 (5 bases). The CDR3 extends over 13 amino acids. Germline V gene lookup returns CDR1 LNHNV and CDR2 YYDKDF (reference sequence). The germline V and J ends were trimmed by 6 bases and 6 bases, with 11 bases remaining between them. The chain's CDR3 is CATRGRSDEKLFF. The CDR3 DNA is TGTGCCACCAGGGGACGTTCGGATGAAAAACTGTTTTTT. Filled out from reference TRBV15 and TRBJ1-4, the complete variable domain reads DAMVIQNPRYQVTQFGKPVTLSCSQTLNHNVMYWYQQKSSQAPKLLFHYYDKDFNNEADTPDNFQSRRPNTSFCFLDIRSPGLGDTAMYLCATRGRSDEKLFFGSGTQLSVL.

The J gene is TRBJ2-2, the V gene TRBV7-3; 12 bases map to TRBD2. Germline CDR1 SGHTA, CDR2 FQGTGA. V was pared by 5 bases and J by 6 bases, with 7 bases of the junction left unmatched. The CDR3 totals 16 residues. As DNA, the CDR3 is TGTGCCAGCAGCCCGCTAGCGGGGGGGCCATCCGGGGAGCTGTTTTTT. Translated: CASSPLAGGPSGELFF.

The chain couples TRBV2 to TRBJ1-1; unclear D gene. Germline V gene sequence: CDR1 SNHLY, CDR2 FYNNEI. There are 13 residues in the CDR3. Trimming removed 7 bases from V and 2 bases from J, with 11 bases in between. This CDR3 reads CASILGLNTEAFF. The CDR3 DNA is TGTGCCAGCATCCTTGGGCTAAACACTGAAGCTTTCTTT. The complete variable domain, with remaining parts taken from reference TRBV2 and TRBJ1-1, reads EPEVTQTPSHQVTQMGQEVILRCVPISNHLYFYWYRQILGQKVEFLVSFYNNEISEKSEIFDDQFSVERPDGSNFTLKIRSTKLEDSAMYFCASILGLNTEAFFGQGTRLTVV.

This rearrangement joins TRBV10-3 to TRBJ2-6, with D possibly being TRBD1 (5 bases). The germline V gene has CDR1 ENHRY and CDR2 SYGVKD. V lost 2 bases, J lost 0 bases, and 14 bases lay in between. The CDR3 spans 18 residues. CDR3 protein: CAISEAGLFFSGANVLTF. The CDR3 DNA reads as TGTGCCATCAGTGAGGCAGGGCTCTTCTTCTCTGGGGCCAACGTCCTGACTTTC.

J is TRBJ2-3 and V is TRBV7-9, with D possibly matching TRBD2 (6 bases). V dropped 3 bases and J dropped 0 bases, with 19 bases sitting between them. Germline-derived CDR1 and CDR2 are SEHNR and FQNEAQ (reference sequence). CDR3 length equals 18 residues. CDR3 residues: CASSLGSGPPTSTDTQYF. The CDR3, as DNA: TGTGCCAGCAGCTTGGGTAGCGGCCCACCGACTAGCACAGATACGCAGTATTTT.

CDR3: CASRINANTGELFF. CDR3 nucleotide sequence: TGTGCCAGCCGAATTAACGCGAACACCGGGGAGCTGTTTTTT. The chain links TRBV11-3 to TRBJ2-2; D is unresolved. Germline V lookup: CDR1 SGHNT, CDR2 YENEEA. Between the trimmed V and J ends, which lost 8 bases and 0 bases, there was a span of 10 bases. The CDR3 is 14 amino acids.

V and J are TRBV5-6 and TRBJ2-7, with TRBD2 matching over 9 bases. Germline V gives CDR1 SGHDT, CDR2 YYEEEE. Trimming took 5 bases from V and 7 from J; bases not matched to a gene: 16. CDR3 length: 16 residues. CDR3 bases: TGTGCCAGCAGTTTTAGGGGGATAGCGGGAGTGTTTGAGCAGTACTTC. This translates into CASSFRGIAGVFEQYF. The whole variable domain, remainder taken from reference TRBV5-6 and TRBJ2-7, is DAGVTQSPTHLIKTRGQQVTLRCSPKSGHDTVSWYQQALGQGPQFIFQYYEEEERQRGNFPDRFSGHQFPNYSSELNVNALLLGDSALYLCASSFRGIAGVFEQYFGPGTRLTVT.

V is TRBV30 and J is TRBJ1-1, with TRBD1 as a possible D gene (6 bases). The germline V gene encodes CDR1 GTSNPN and CDR2 SVGIG (reference sequence). Trimming removed 8 bases from V and 4 bases from J, with 14 bases in between. The CDR3 spans 12 residues. The CDR3 is CAQYRESTEAFF. The CDR3 bases are TGTGCCCAATACAGGGAGAGCACTGAAGCTTTCTTT.

This clone appeared once. V gene TRBV6-5 combines with J gene TRBJ1-2; weak D call: TRBD1 (5 bases). The CDR3 totals 13 residues. With 7 bases removed from V and 4 bases from J, the gap between germline ends came to 13 bases. Germline CDR1 MNHEY, CDR2 SVGAGI. CDR3 sequence: CASIERGIYGYTF. The CDR3 DNA follows: TGTGCCAGCATCGAAAGGGGTATCTATGGCTACACCTTC.

The CDR3 nucleotides read TGCAGCGCCTCAGGACAGGCCTATGGCTACACCTTC. This translates into CSASGQAYGYTF. The chain is built from TRBV29-1 and TRBJ1-2; TRBD1 matches at 7 bases. Germline V gives CDR1 SQVTM, CDR2 ANQGSEA. V shed 7 bases, J shed 4 bases, and the junction held 6 bases outside the gene matches. The CDR3 totals 12 residues.

The chain combines TRBV19 with TRBJ2-2; TRBD2 matches 8 bases. The CDR3 is made up of 15 amino acids. Per germline, CDR1 LNHDA and CDR2 SQIVND (reference sequence). Trimming cost V 4 bases and J 5 bases; bases outside gene matches: 6. DNA of the CDR3: TGTGCCAGTAGTACGACTAGCGTTGGAACCGGGGAGCTGTTTTTT. It yields the protein CASSTTSVGTGELFF.

The chain couples TRBV6-1 to TRBJ2-2; TRBD2 agrees at 14 bases. The germline V gene has CDR1 MNHNS and CDR2 SASEGT. The V segment lost 4 bases and the J segment 6 bases; nucleotides outside the gene matches: 7. The CDR3 has 17 residues. The CDR3 is CASSGLTSGRVSGELFF. The CDR3 bases are TGTGCCAGCAGTGGGCTGACTAGCGGGAGGGTCTCCGGGGAGCTGTTTTTT.

This clone was detected once. V is TRBV5-8 and J is TRBJ1-1, with 7 nucleotides matching TRBD1. Germline V gene sequence: CDR1 SGHTS, CDR2 YDEGEE. This CDR3 is 15 amino acids long. After removal of 4 bases from V and 0 bases from J, the junction contained 6 bases not matched to a gene. CDR3 sequence reads: CASSPGQRMNTEAFF. The CDR3 DNA sequence: TGTGCCAGCAGCCCGGGACAGAGAATGAACACTGAAGCTTTCTTT. The full variable domain, rest sourced from reference TRBV5-8 and TRBJ1-1, is EAGVTQSPTHLIKTRGQQATLRCSPISGHTSVYWYQQALGLGLQFLLWYDEGEERNRGNFPPRFSGRQFPNYSSELNVNALELEDSALYLCASSPGQRMNTEAFFGQGTRLTVV.

Note on this clone: This sample includes further DNA sequences coding for the same CDR3. V gene TRBV2 combines with J gene TRBJ2-2; D is possibly TRBD1 (6 bases). The CDR3 extends over 14 amino acids. The V end was cut by 6 bases, the J end by 1 base, with 9 bases between. From germline, CDR1 is SNHLY and CDR2 FYNNEI. The CDR3 reads CASRGDMNTGELFF. As DNA, the CDR3 is TGTGCCAGCAGGGGGGACATGAACACCGGGGAGCTGTTTTTT.

This sequence joins TRBV6-5 and TRBJ2-7; the D gene is possibly TRBD2 (6 bases). The CDR3 covers 14 residues. V gave up 9 bases and J gave up 2 bases, with 17 bases separating them. Per the germline V gene, CDR1 is MNHEY and CDR2 is SVGAGI. The CDR3 DNA reads TGTGCCAGTACCAACCGACAGCGGGCCTACGAGCAGTACTTC. This gives the protein CASTNRQRAYEQYF.

V gene TRBV27 combines with J gene TRBJ1-5, with a weak D call TRBD1 (5 bases). Per germline, CDR1 MNHEY and CDR2 SMNVEV (reference sequence). V gave up 10 bases and J gave up 7 bases, with 20 bases separating them. This CDR3 comprises 14 residues. The CDR3 sequence: CATGTVRGRQPQHF. Here the CDR3 DNA reads TGTGCCACCGGAACCGTGAGGGGCAGGCAGCCCCAGCATTTT.

The chain recombines TRBV5-1 with TRBJ2-3; TRBD2 matches at 8 bases. The ends lost 4 bases at V and 2 bases at J; junction bases unmatched: 6. The CDR3 loop spans 15 amino acids. Per the germline V gene, CDR1 is SGHRS and CDR2 is YFSETQ. The CDR3 coding sequence is TGCGCCAGCAGCCCCCCGGGGGGGCACACAGATACGCAGTATTTT. It codes for CASSPPGGHTDTQYF.

Worth noting for this clone: Other DNA sequences from this sample encode an identical CDR3 as well. The gene calls are TRBV7-9 and TRBJ2-5; D remains unclear. Trimming cost V 4 bases and J 4 bases, with 10 bases left between them. Germline lookup yields CDR1 SEHNR and CDR2 FQNEAQ (reference sequence). CDR3 size: 13 residues. The CDR3 DNA reads TGTGCCAGCAGCTCCGAGAATGGAGAGACCCAGTACTTC. As protein: CASSSENGETQYF.

This chain joins TRBV12-3 or TRBV12-4 and TRBJ1-2; 10 bases map to TRBD1. The CDR3 length is 13 residues. V trimming: 4 bases; J trimming: 6 bases; junction bases outside the gene matches: 2. As DNA, the CDR3 is TGTGCCAGCAGTTCGGGACAGGGGAATGGCTACACCTTC. The encoded protein is CASSSGQGNGYTF.

The chain has TRBV5-1 and TRBJ1-2; D uncertain. The CDR3 totals 11 residues. CDR1 and CDR2 (germline): SGHRS, YFSETQ. V lost 3 bases to trimming and J lost 6 bases, with 6 bases between them. The CDR3 nucleotides are TGCGCCAGCAGCTCCTTAGATGGCTACACCTTC. Amino acid sequence: CASSSLDGYTF.

The chain is built from TRBV4-3 and TRBJ2-1; tentative D call: TRBD1 (5 bases). This CDR3 region has 14 residues. Germline values: CDR1 LGHNA, CDR2 YSLEER. The germline V and J ends were trimmed by 11 bases and 0 bases, with 14 bases remaining between them. The CDR3 DNA reads TGCGCCGACAACAGGCGCAGCTCCTACAATGAGCAGTTCTTC. Protein: CADNRRSSYNEQFF.

The chain uses TRBV29-1 and TRBJ2-5; 7 nucleotides agree with TRBD2. J was trimmed by 1 base and V by 4 bases; bases with no gene match: 6. This CDR3 spans 14 amino acids. The germline CDR1 and CDR2 sequences are SQVTM and ANQGSEA. CDR3 loop: CSVGGGGGQETQYF. The CDR3 DNA sequence: TGCAGCGTTGGGGGGGGAGGCGGCCAAGAGACCCAGTACTTC.

This clone was seen a single time. The chain recombines TRBV19 with TRBJ2-2; 7 bases agree with TRBD1. The germline CDR1 and CDR2 sequences are LNHDA and SQIVND (reference sequence). Germline trimming cut 5 bases from V and 5 bases from J; bases unmatched to any gene: 5. This CDR3 spans 14 amino acids. The CDR3 DNA reads TGTGCCAGTAGTCGACAGGGTAGGACCGGGGAGCTGTTTTTT. Translation: CASSRQGRTGELFF.